These 12 T cell receptor beta chains were sequenced from one sample in a study of cytomegalovirus exposure and HLA in healthy donors. PCR was performed using 60 Vbeta and 13 Jbeta primers. Libraries were prepared by immunoSEQ multiplex PCR; TCRdb keeps only in-frame clonotypes and omits some of them. The table shows tens of thousands of clones, with 70% to 85% occurring only once. Specimen: PBMCs. The receptors come from a man aged 25-40 years in good health and CMV-seronegative.

The chain is built from TRBV15 and TRBJ1-2; TRBD1 is a possible D gene (5 bases). The CDR3 runs to 16 residues. The V end was cut by 3 bases, the J end by 5 bases, with 19 bases between. The V gene's germline CDR1 is LNHNV and CDR2 YYDKDF (reference sequence). In nucleotides, the CDR3 is TGTGCCACCAGCAGGGGGGGAGTACTGGCAGAGTATGGCTACACCTTC. This gives the protein CATSRGGVLAEYGYTF.

This chain links TRBV7-2 with TRBJ1-5; weak D call: TRBD1 (6 bases). The germline V gene has CDR1 SGHTA and CDR2 FQGNSA. Trimming stripped 3 bases from V and 7 bases from J, with 13 bases between. The CDR3 has 14 amino acids. The CDR3: CASSFEGQKQPQHF. CDR3 DNA: TGTGCCAGCAGCTTCGAAGGACAGAAACAGCCCCAGCATTTT. The entire variable domain, with the rest obtained from reference TRBV7-2 and TRBJ1-5, is as follows: GAGVSQSPSNKVTEKGKDVELRCDPISGHTALYWYRQSLGQGLEFLIYFQGNSAPDKSGLPSDRFSAERTGGSVSTLTIQRTQQEDSAVYLCASSFEGQKQPQHFGDGTRLSIL.

This clone was recorded once. The V and J genes are TRBV2 and TRBJ2-3; possible D gene TRBD1, 6 bases. Germline loops: CDR1 SNHLY, CDR2 FYNNEI. This CDR3 spans 13 amino acids. Trimming stripped 7 bases from V and 5 bases from J, with 13 bases between. The CDR3, as DNA: TGTGCCAGCACCTTCCTCAGGGGAGATACGCAGTATTTT. Amino acids: CASTFLRGDTQYF.

The chain employs TRBV7-2 and TRBJ2-7, with 10 bases matching TRBD1. This CDR3 comprises 15 residues. With V trimmed by 5 bases and J by 0 bases, 4 bases remained unmatched. Germline V lookup: CDR1 SGHTA, CDR2 FQGNSA. CDR3 sequence: CASSKRTGGSYEQYF. The CDR3, as DNA: TGTGCCAGCAGCAAACGGACAGGGGGCTCCTACGAGCAGTACTTC.

The V gene is TRBV27, the J gene TRBJ1-1; 9 bases fit TRBD1. The CDR3 is 14 residues long. The J segment lost 6 bases and the V segment lost 6 bases, leaving 8 bases of the junction unmatched. The germline V gene encodes CDR1 MNHEY and CDR2 SMNVEV (reference sequence). As DNA, the CDR3 is TGTGCCAGCAGCTACCGTACAGGGGGCCCTGAAGCTTTCTTT. Encoded protein: CASSYRTGGPEAFF.

This clone was found once. The rearrangement links TRBV6-1 to TRBJ1-2; D unclear. Per the germline V gene, CDR1 is MNHNS and CDR2 is SASEGT. The CDR3 length is 11 residues. The CDR3 DNA follows: TGTGGGTACATTGCTAACTATGGCTACACCTTC. Its translation is CGYIANYGYTF.

The chain combines TRBV7-2 with TRBJ2-1; tentatively, D is TRBD2 (5 bases). Germline V CDR1 and CDR2: SGHTA, FQGNSA. With 5 bases removed from V and 8 bases from J, the gap between germline ends came to 19 bases. The CDR3 consists of 15 residues. The CDR3 sequence: CASSAYEGVEDEQFF. The CDR3 coding sequence is TGTGCCAGCAGCGCCTACGAGGGTGTTGAGGATGAGCAGTTCTTC.

This clone occurred a few times. The chain couples TRBV27 to TRBJ1-1, with D unclear. Trimming took 5 bases from V and 5 from J, leaving 9 bases between them. CDR3 length equals 12 residues. Looked up from germline, CDR1 is MNHEY and CDR2 is SMNVEV (reference sequence). In nucleotides, the CDR3 is TGTGCCAGCAGTCAACACGGGACTGAAGCTTTCTTT. The encoded protein is CASSQHGTEAFF.

J is TRBJ2-1 and V is TRBV2, with TRBD1 as a possible D gene (7 bases). The V end lost 2 bases, the J end lost 7 bases, and 18 bases lay between the germline ends. CDR3 length equals 16 residues. CDR1 is SNHLY and CDR2 is FYNNEI in the germline V gene. The CDR3 nucleotides read TGTGCCAGCAGTGAATCAGGGGGACTTCGTCGTAATGAGCAGTTCTTC. Translation gives CASSESGGLRRNEQFF. Full variable domain (rest looked up from reference TRBV2 and TRBJ2-1): EPEVTQTPSHQVTQMGQEVILRCVPISNHLYFYWYRQILGQKVEFLVSFYNNEISEKSEIFDDQFSVERPDGSNFTLKIRSTKLEDSAMYFCASSESGGLRRNEQFFGPGTRLTVL.

This chain connects TRBV7-9 to TRBJ1-5; possible D gene TRBD1, 6 bases. Germline-derived CDR1 and CDR2 are SEHNR and FQNEAQ (reference sequence). This CDR3 comprises 13 residues. Trimming took 5 bases from V and 7 from J, leaving 12 bases between them. For the CDR3, the DNA is TGTGCCAGCAGCCCAAGGGACACGCAGCCCCAGCATTTT. It specifies CASSPRDTQPQHF.

The chain couples TRBV2 to TRBJ2-5; D remains ambiguous. The better agreement between TRBJ2-7 and the DNA end casts doubt on the J call. The germline CDR1 and CDR2 sequences are SNHLY and FYNNEI. The CDR3 spans 13 residues. CDR3 sequence reads: CASSETIPYEQYF. The CDR3, as DNA: TGTGCCAGCAGTGAAACTATCCCGTACGAGCAGTACTTC.

The chain combines TRBV7-9 with TRBJ2-1, with D possibly being TRBD1 (5 bases). The CDR3 length is 15 residues. The germline gives CDR1 SEHNR, CDR2 FQNEAQ (reference sequence). With 3 bases removed from V and 0 bases from J, the gap between germline ends came to 9 bases. The CDR3 bases are TGTGCCAGCAGCTTGTGGGGCTCCTCCTACAATGAGCAGTTCTTC. This codes for CASSLWGSSYNEQFF.